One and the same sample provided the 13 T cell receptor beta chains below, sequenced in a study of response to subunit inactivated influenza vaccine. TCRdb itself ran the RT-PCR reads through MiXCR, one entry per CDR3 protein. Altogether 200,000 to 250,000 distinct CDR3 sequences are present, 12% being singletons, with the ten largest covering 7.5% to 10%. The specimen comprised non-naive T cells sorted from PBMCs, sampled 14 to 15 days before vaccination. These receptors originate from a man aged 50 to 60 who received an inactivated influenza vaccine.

The CDR3 DNA reads as TGTGCCAGCAGCCCGGGACTCACGTTCTCTGGGGCCAACGTCCTGACTTTC. Amino acid sequence: CASSPGLTFSGANVLTF. The chain combines TRBV3-1 with TRBJ2-6; D perhaps matches TRBD2 (6 bases). CDR3 length equals 17 residues. CDR1 is LGHDT, CDR2 YNNKEL, per germline (reference sequence). Trimming removed 4 bases from V and 0 bases from J, with 13 bases in between.

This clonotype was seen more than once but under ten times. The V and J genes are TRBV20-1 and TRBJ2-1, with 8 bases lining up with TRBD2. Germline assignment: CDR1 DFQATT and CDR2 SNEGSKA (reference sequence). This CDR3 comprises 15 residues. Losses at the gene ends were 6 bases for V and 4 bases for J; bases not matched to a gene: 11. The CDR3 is CSAIPLAGVYNEQFF. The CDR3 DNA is TGCAGTGCGATTCCTCTAGCGGGTGTTTACAATGAGCAGTTCTTC.

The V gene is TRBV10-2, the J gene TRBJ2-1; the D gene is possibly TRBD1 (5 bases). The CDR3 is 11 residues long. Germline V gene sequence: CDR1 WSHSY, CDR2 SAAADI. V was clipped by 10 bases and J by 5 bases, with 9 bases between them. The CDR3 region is CAIQGHNEQFF. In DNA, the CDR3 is TGCGCCATTCAGGGCCACAATGAGCAGTTCTTC.

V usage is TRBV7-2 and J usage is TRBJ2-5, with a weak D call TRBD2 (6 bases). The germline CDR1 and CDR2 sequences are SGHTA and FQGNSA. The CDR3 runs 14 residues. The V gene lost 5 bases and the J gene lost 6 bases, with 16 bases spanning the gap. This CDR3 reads CASSPHRGWKTQYF. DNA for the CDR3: TGTGCCAGCAGCCCACACCGGGGGTGGAAGACCCAGTACTTC.

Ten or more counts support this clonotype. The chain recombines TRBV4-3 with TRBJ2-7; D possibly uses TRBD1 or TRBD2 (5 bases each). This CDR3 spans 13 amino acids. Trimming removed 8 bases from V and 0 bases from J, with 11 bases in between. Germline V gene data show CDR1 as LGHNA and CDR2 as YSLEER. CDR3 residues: CASAKGPSYEQYF. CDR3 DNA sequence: TGCGCCAGCGCGAAGGGACCCTCCTACGAGCAGTACTTC.

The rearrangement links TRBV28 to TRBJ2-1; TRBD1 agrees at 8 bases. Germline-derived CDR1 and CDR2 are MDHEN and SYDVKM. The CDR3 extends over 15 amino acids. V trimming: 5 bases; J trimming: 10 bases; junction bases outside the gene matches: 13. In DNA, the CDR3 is TGTGCCAGCAGTCCACGGGACAGGCCCGCCGCGGAGCAGTTCTTC. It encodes CASSPRDRPAAEQFF.

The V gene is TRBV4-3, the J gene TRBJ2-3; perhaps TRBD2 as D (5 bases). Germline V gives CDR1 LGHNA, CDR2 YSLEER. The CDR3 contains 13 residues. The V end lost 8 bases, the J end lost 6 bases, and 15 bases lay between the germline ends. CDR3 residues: CASRGRRRDTQYF. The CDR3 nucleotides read TGCGCCAGCCGCGGCCGCCGGAGGGATACGCAGTATTTT.

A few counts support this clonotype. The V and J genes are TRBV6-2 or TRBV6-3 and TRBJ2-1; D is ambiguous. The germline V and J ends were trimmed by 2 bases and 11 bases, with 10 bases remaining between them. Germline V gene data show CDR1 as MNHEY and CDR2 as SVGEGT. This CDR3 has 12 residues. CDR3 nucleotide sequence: TGTGCCAGCAGTTACGCTCCAGAAAAGCAGTTCTTC. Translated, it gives CASSYAPEKQFF.

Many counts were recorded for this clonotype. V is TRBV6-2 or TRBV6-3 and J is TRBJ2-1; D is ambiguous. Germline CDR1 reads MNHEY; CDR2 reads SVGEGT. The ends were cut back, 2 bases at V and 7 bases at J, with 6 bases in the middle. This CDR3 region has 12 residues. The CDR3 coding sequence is TGTGCCAGCAGTTACGGAACTAATGAGCAGTTCTTC. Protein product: CASSYGTNEQFF.

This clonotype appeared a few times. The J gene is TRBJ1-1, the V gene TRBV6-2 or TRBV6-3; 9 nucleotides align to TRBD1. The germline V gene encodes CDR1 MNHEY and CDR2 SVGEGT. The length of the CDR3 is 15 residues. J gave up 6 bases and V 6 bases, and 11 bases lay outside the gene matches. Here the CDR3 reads CASRQRGTGWSEAFF. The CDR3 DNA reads TGTGCCAGCAGGCAGCGTGGGACAGGGTGGTCTGAAGCTTTCTTT.

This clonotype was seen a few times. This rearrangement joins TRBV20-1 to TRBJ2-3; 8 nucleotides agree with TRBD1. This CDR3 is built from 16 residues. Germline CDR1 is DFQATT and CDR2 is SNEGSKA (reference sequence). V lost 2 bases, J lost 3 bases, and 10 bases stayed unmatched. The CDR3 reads CSARRSTGGGTDTQYF. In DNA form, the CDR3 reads TGCAGTGCTAGACGATCAACAGGGGGTGGGACAGATACGCAGTATTTT.

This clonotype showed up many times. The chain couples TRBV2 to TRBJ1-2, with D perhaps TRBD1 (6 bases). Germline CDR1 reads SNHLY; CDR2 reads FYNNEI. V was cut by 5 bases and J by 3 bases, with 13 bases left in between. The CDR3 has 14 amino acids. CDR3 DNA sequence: TGTGCCAGCAGTAAAACAGGGATTTACTATGGCTACACCTTC. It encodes CASSKTGIYYGYTF.

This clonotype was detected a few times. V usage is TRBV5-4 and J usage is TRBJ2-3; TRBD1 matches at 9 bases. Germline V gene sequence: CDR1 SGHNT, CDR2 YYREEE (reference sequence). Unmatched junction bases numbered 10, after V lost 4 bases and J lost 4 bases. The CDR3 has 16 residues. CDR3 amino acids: CASSPGQGRVADTQYF. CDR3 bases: TGTGCCAGCAGCCCGGGACAGGGTAGAGTCGCAGATACGCAGTATTTT.